This T cell receptor beta chain appears in the sequencing data of a study of blood T cell repertoires in COVID-19 (dated by TCRdb to between 2020 and 2021). Background for the entire study: Samples covering the acute and convalescent phases of COVID-19 were provided by collaborators in the United States, Italy and Spain. HLA class I and class II types, where available, came from metadata supplied by the sample provider rather than from assay-based typing. The material from the prospective study consisted of cDNA or gDNA derived from T cells, B-cell-depleted T cells, or PBMCs. Samples were obtained from the ongoing ImmuneRACE study (first 160 participants) and from over a thousand subjects provided by 6 global collaborators. Nearly every sample came with metadata listing a de-identified subject ID, COVID-19 status, age in years and sex. Deeply sampled blood TCRbeta repertoires from subjects exposed to, actively infected with, or recovered from COVID-19 were included in the dataset. A freely available public database, intended as a resource for researchers studying the immune response to SARS-CoV-2, is where the repertoires were released.

The germline V gene yields KGHSH for CDR1 and LQKENI for CDR2. The cysteine opens and the phenylalanine closes a CDR3 of 15 amino acids. The retained sequence is limited to the CDR3, 45 bases, with the frame set at the first base. V and J lose 6 bases and 4 bases, and a span of 18 bases separates them. Results and caveats for the whole study, not just this receptor: Clinical and demographic metadata were provided uncurated, with the amount varying by source and participant.

The immunoSEQ Assay, a bias-controlled multiplex PCR, was used to amplify TCRbeta CDR3 regions from genomic DNA. The study's own analysis went as follows. The number of nucleated cells in each sample was estimated from the amplification of reference gene primers within the assay. Sequence reads were collapsed and filtered to measure the absolute abundance of every unique TCRbeta CDR3 rearrangement. For each sample, productive Simpson clonality was calculated as the square root of Simpson's diversity index across productive rearrangements. TCRdb obtained this table from immuneACCESS and retained in-frame rearrangements with V and J assigned. These tables miss some clones; where compared with another copy, unresolved V genes account for less than half of the shortfall, and the remainder is unexplained. The D gene and trimming were derived from the DNA, and the V and J assignments and clone size from that table. The sample has more than 40,000 clones on record, around 86% of them singletons. Around 3.1% of the sample is taken by the ten largest.

Of note for this clone: This receptor's antigen is unknown. No much larger clonotype is one base removed from it; base qualities were not supplied.

Participants in the prospective study were aged roughly 18 to 90 years, lived in approximately 26 United States geographic areas, and enrolled through a virtual design. Cohort assignment in the prospective study relied on participant-reported clinical history from a screening survey and a study questionnaire. ImmuneRACE Cohort 3 recovered participants were defined by two consecutive negative NP/OP PCR tests, healthcare professional clearance, or symptom resolution. Mobile phlebotomists in the prospective study collected whole blood, serum and a nasopharyngeal or oropharyngeal swab from every participant. Participants in the prospective study had the option to provide additional blood draws and questionnaires over an approximately 2-month period. Blood samples from the prospective study were shipped frozen or at room temperature prior to DNA extraction.

Sequenced material: PBMCs or T cells enriched from blood (not recorded which). The chain links TRBV18 with TRBJ1-1; the best D guess is TRBD1, with 6 bases matching. The clonotype comes from a woman aged 50 to 65 who had recovered from COVID-19. The base sequence is TGTGCCAGCTCCCCCCCGTGGGGGCAGGGCACTGAAGCTTTCTTT. This translates into CASSPPWGQGTEAFF.